This TCR beta chain was documented in a study of T cells in Graves' hyperthyroidism and ophthalmopathy. About the research overall: Before any treatment, at initial diagnosis, peripheral blood was collected.

RNA transcripts served as the template for amplifying TCR beta CDR3 regions. TCR CDR3 underwent first-round RT-PCR with the HTBI primer set. A single record per CDR3 protein comes from TCRdb applying MiXCR to the multiplex PCR reads. The table has about 510,000 distinct CDR3 sequences, about 15% seen once; the top ten hold roughly 14%. This clonotype was recorded many times. Graves' hyperthyroidism was deemed stable absent ophthalmopathy progression within 18 months. The study enrolled patients aged 18 to 65 with newly diagnosed hyperthyroidism of under 2 months' duration. The J segment lost 5 bases and the V segment lost 3 bases, leaving 3 bases of the junction unmatched. The CDR3 has 15 residues. The germline V gene has CDR1 DFQATT and CDR2 SNEGSKA (reference sequence).

This receptor was taken from a woman between 40 and 50 years old with Graves' hyperthyroidism. Sequencing used blood. The chain recombines TRBV20-1 with TRBJ2-3, with 15 bases that match TRBD2. The CDR3 reads CSASGLAGGGDTQYF. The CDR3 coding sequence is TGCAGTGCTAGTGGACTAGCGGGAGGGGGAGATACGCAGTATTTT.